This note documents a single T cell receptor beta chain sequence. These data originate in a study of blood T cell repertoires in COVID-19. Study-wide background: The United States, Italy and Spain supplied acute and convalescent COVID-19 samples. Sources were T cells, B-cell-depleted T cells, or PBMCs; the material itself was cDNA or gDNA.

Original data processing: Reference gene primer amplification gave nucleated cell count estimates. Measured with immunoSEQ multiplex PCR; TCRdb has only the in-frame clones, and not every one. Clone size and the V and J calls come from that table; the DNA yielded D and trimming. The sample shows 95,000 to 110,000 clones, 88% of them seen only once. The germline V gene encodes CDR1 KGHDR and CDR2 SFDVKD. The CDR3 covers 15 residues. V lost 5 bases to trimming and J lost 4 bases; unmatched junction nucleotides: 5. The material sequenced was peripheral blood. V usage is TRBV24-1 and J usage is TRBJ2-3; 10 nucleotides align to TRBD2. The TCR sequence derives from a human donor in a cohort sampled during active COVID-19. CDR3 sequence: CATSGSGGAPDTQYF. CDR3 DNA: TGTGCCACCAGTGGAAGCGGGGGGGCCCCAGATACGCAGTATTTT.